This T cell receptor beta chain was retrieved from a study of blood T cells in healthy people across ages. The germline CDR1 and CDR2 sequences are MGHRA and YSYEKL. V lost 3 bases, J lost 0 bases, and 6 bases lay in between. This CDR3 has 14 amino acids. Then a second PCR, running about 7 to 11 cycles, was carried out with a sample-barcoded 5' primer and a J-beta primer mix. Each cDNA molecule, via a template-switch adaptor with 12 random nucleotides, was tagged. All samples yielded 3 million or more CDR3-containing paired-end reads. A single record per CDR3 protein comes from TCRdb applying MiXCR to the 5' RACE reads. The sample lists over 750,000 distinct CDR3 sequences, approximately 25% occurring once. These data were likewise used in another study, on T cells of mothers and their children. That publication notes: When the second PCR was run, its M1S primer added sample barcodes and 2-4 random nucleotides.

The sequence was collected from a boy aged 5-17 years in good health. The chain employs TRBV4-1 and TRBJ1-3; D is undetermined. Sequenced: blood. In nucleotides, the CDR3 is TGCGCCAGCAGCCACGACATCTCTGGAAACACCATATATTTT. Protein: CASSHDISGNTIYF.